Following are 17 T cell receptor beta chains from one sample sequenced in a study of shared clonotypes between healthy human individuals. Clones were sequenced by immunoSEQ multiplex PCR, and TCRdb holds only the in-frame ones, with some missing. The data contain millions of clones, about 92% of them singletons. CD45RO negativity and positive selection for CCR7 defined naive CD8 cells, a population that excluded terminally differentiated effector memory CD45RA+ cells. The sample taken for sequencing was naive CD8+ T cells from PBMCs. The receptors derive from a man between 18 and 35 years old in good health. Some clones in this sample may be carry-over from other donors' samples.

This clone was seen once. V usage is TRBV4-1 and J usage is TRBJ1-4; TRBD1 matches 9 bases. The CDR3 spans 15 residues. Germline CDR1 is MGHRA and CDR2 is YSYEKL. V shed 4 bases, J shed 7 bases, and the junction held 7 bases outside the gene matches. As DNA, the CDR3 is TGCGCCAGCAGCCGAGCCGACAGGGGGAGTGAAAAACTGTTTTTT. This gives the protein CASSRADRGSEKLFF.

J is TRBJ2-1 and V is TRBV4-2; TRBD2 matches at 8 bases. V shed 0 bases, J shed 10 bases, and the junction held 5 bases outside the gene matches. The CDR3 contains 14 residues. Germline V gives CDR1 LGHNA, CDR2 YNFKEQ. CDR3: CASSQDRGGEEQFF. CDR3 nucleotides: TGTGCCAGCAGCCAAGATCGGGGGGGGGAAGAGCAGTTCTTC.

The CDR3, as DNA: TGCGCCAGCAGCCAAGAACGAGGATTCCTCAATGAGCAGTTCTTC. Its translation: CASSQERGFLNEQFF. The chain couples TRBV4-3 to TRBJ2-1; D not certain. Germline V gives CDR1 LGHNA, CDR2 YSLEER. The CDR3 consists of 15 residues. With 0 bases removed from V and 6 bases from J, the gap between germline ends came to 12 bases.

CDR3 DNA: TGTGCCAGCAGTGGATGGGGTGGCAGAGCCTACGAGCAGTACTTC. It specifies CASSGWGGRAYEQYF. The V call is TRBV2, the J call TRBJ2-7; D is ambiguous. Trimming took off 4 bases at V and 2 bases at J, with 15 bases between the two ends. The CDR3 consists of 15 residues. Germline CDR1 is SNHLY and CDR2 is FYNNEI.

The chain couples TRBV4-1 to TRBJ2-2; TRBD2 matches at 12 bases. This CDR3 comprises 16 residues. J gave up 2 bases and V 4 bases, and 2 bases lay outside the gene matches. Per germline, CDR1 MGHRA and CDR2 YSYEKL. Here the CDR3 reads CASSRTSGINTGELFF. For the CDR3, the DNA is TGCGCCAGCAGCCGGACTAGCGGGATAAACACCGGGGAGCTGTTTTTT.

A note on this clone: The sample has other DNA sequences that encode this CDR3 too. J is TRBJ1-1 and V is TRBV9, with a weak D call TRBD1 (5 bases). Deletions cut 4 bases from V and 0 bases from J, with 10 bases between. The CDR3 consists of 14 residues. Germline V gives CDR1 SGDLS, CDR2 YYNGEE. CDR3 loop: CASSPRGVNTEAFF. As DNA, the CDR3 is TGTGCCAGCAGCCCCCGGGGGGTGAACACTGAAGCTTTCTTT.

This chain joins TRBV14 and TRBJ2-7; no reliable D call. The ends were cut back, 4 bases at V and 0 bases at J, with 7 bases in the middle. The CDR3 is made up of 13 amino acids. Germline loops: CDR1 SGHDN, CDR2 FVKESK. The CDR3 coding sequence is TGTGCCAGCAGCCTCGACCCCTCCTACGAGCAGTACTTC. The encoded protein is CASSLDPSYEQYF.

V and J are TRBV7-2 and TRBJ1-4, with D hard to call. The CDR3 has 15 amino acids. CDR1 and CDR2 from the germline V gene are SGHTA and FQGNSA. Trimming stripped 6 bases from V and 7 bases from J, with 18 bases between. In nucleotides, the CDR3 is TGTGCCAGCAGGGACGCCTCAAGGGTTCGTGAAAAACTGTTTTTT. It codes for CASRDASRVREKLFF.

This clone appeared a few times. The gene calls are TRBV14 and TRBJ1-2, with 8 positions matching TRBD1. With V trimmed by 4 bases and J by 8 bases, 12 bases remained unmatched. Germline lookup yields CDR1 SGHDN and CDR2 FVKESK. This CDR3 is 15 amino acids long. The CDR3 DNA sequence: TGTGCCAGCAGCCCCCGGGACAGGAGTGTTCGCGGCTACACCTTC. This encodes CASSPRDRSVRGYTF.

The gene calls are TRBV7-2 and TRBJ2-3; D is unclear. There are 13 residues in the CDR3. V lost 2 bases and J 4 bases, leaving 7 bases between the germline ends. CDR1 SGHTA and CDR2 FQGNSA come from the germline V gene. CDR3 nucleotide sequence: TGTGCCAGCAGCTTACCCCCCGCAGATACGCAGTATTTT. It is translated as CASSLPPADTQYF.

The V gene is TRBV7-9, the J gene TRBJ2-5; 11 bases line up with TRBD2. Losses at the gene ends were 5 bases for V and 2 bases for J; bases not matched to a gene: 7. The CDR3 extends over 16 amino acids. Per the germline V gene, CDR1 is SEHNR and CDR2 is FQNEAQ (reference sequence). For the CDR3, the DNA is TGTGCCAGCAGCCCCGAACTAGCGGGAGTACAAGAGACCCAGTACTTC. Encoded protein: CASSPELAGVQETQYF.

J is TRBJ1-1 and V is TRBV6-6, with D unclear. V was shortened by 0 bases and J by 7 bases, with 18 bases between the two germline ends. The CDR3 totals 16 residues. CDR1 is MNHNY, CDR2 SVGAGI, per germline (reference sequence). CDR3 sequence (DNA): TGTGCCAGCAGTTACTCGATCATTAATTCCCCCATTGAAGCTTTCTTT. This codes for CASSYSIINSPIEAFF.

This clone has a single count. V is TRBV27 and J is TRBJ1-4; no clear D. Trimming shortened V by 5 bases and J by 8 bases, and 15 bases separated the two germline ends. CDR3 length equals 14 residues. Germline V gene sequence: CDR1 MNHEY, CDR2 SMNVEV (reference sequence). CDR3 sequence reads: CASSHPNSGEKLFF. CDR3 DNA: TGTGCCAGCAGTCACCCTAACAGTGGCGAAAAACTGTTTTTT. Using reference TRBV27 and TRBJ1-4 for the parts outside the CDR3, the full variable domain is EAQVTQNPRYLITVTGKKLTVTCSQNMNHEYMSWYRQDPGLGLRQIYYSMNVEVTDKGDVPEGYKVSRKEKRNFPLILESPSPNQTSLYFCASSHPNSGEKLFFGSGTQLSVL.

J is TRBJ2-1 and V is TRBV5-6; D uncertain. Germline V gene lookup returns CDR1 SGHDT and CDR2 YYEEEE. This CDR3 is built from 14 residues. V gave up 3 bases and J gave up 4 bases, with 11 bases separating them. This chain's CDR3 is CASSSATVYNEQFF. In nucleotides, the CDR3 is TGTGCCAGCAGCTCAGCCACAGTTTACAATGAGCAGTTCTTC.

This clone was counted a few times. The CDR3 loop reads CASNLGTGYGYTF. DNA for the CDR3: TGCGCCAGCAACCTAGGGACAGGGTATGGCTACACCTTC. The V and J genes are TRBV10-1 and TRBJ1-2; TRBD1 matches at 9 bases. Trimming cost V 7 bases and J 5 bases; bases outside gene matches: 5. Germline loops: CDR1 WNHNN, CDR2 SYGVQD (reference sequence). The CDR3 loop spans 13 amino acids.

J is TRBJ2-7 and V is TRBV5-4, with TRBD2 matching 7 bases. Germline trimming cut 4 bases from V and 6 bases from J; bases unmatched to any gene: 10. Germline assignment: CDR1 SGHNT and CDR2 YYREEE (reference sequence). The CDR3 sequence is 14 residues long. CDR3 sequence reads: CASSPAGAGVEQYF. Here the CDR3 DNA reads TGTGCCAGCAGCCCCGCTGGGGCGGGGGTCGAGCAGTACTTC.

Comment on this clone: The junction departs from the called germline gene at one end, perhaps through a read error. The chain employs TRBV5-6 and TRBJ1-4, with 7 bases that match TRBD1. Looked up from germline, CDR1 is SGHDT and CDR2 is YYEEEE. The CDR3 length is 16 residues. The CDR3 DNA reads TGTGCCAGCACCTTGGTAGGAGGGGGCTGGGGTGAAAAACTGTTTTTT. It yields the protein CASTLVGGGWGEKLFF.